Sequencing of this T cell receptor (beta chain) was carried out in a study of T-cell memory formation after mild COVID-19. Study observations and caveats: Researchers found some responding clones in pre-infection memory, a sign that cross-reactive memory joined. Clones contracting day 15 to 85 were balanced CD4/CD8; later expanders leaned CD4+.

The V end was cut by 0 bases, the J end by 6 bases, with 4 bases between. The CDR3 totals 12 residues. The V gene's germline CDR1 is LGHNA and CDR2 YNFKEQ. Note on this clonotype: The antigen remains unidentified.

cDNA libraries for TCR alpha and TCR beta, carrying sample barcodes and UMIs, came from 5'RACE with constant-segment primers. Each CDR3 protein gets one entry after TCRdb re-called the 5' RACE reads with MiXCR. The sample lists about 310,000 distinct CDR3 sequences, approximately 19% occurring once. The sequenced sample was PBMCs or a T cell subset sorted from them (not recorded which). This TCR derives from a man aged 18 to 35 who had mild COVID-19 (a few samples of this study predate the infection). Cell type and time point are not known. The rearrangement links TRBV4-2 to TRBJ2-3; no firm D call. The CDR3 coding sequence is TGTGCCAGCAGCCAAGAGTATGATACGCAGTATTTT. This encodes CASSQEYDTQYF.